This note documents a single T cell receptor beta chain sequence. The target antigen is unknown. Second-dose recipients at about 4 or about 12 weeks were treated as one pooled group. These data come from a study of T cell responses to AZD1222 COVID-19 vaccine. Repertoires were generated with immunoSEQ multiplex PCR, while TCRdb's copy carries only in-frame clones and drops some. The data hold about 110,000 clones, with around 88% observed a single time. Whole-study results and caveats: Within unmutated variant regions lay the reported targets of nearly half of spike-specific TCRs. Repertoires were obtained only post-peak T cell response. Vaccine-associated CD4 TCRs ranged over spike, dominating at 160-218 and 743-854.

V lost 1 base to trimming and J lost 3 bases; unmatched junction nucleotides: 5. Germline lookup yields CDR1 SGHTA and CDR2 FQGNSA. The CDR3 sequence is 15 residues long. The gene calls are TRBV7-2 and TRBJ2-7; TRBD1 matches at 8 bases. The TCR originated in an adult who received the AZD1222 COVID-19 vaccine. The sample in question was peripheral blood, obtained 28 days after the second AZD1222 dose. The CDR3 coding sequence is TGTGCCAGCAGCTTAGGTGGCAGGGGGCTCTACGAGCAGTACTTC. Translating it yields CASSLGGRGLYEQYF.